Reported below is one T cell receptor (beta chain). V gave up 5 bases and J gave up 2 bases, with 7 bases separating them. The CDR3 contains 13 residues. Germline lookup yields CDR1 MNHEY and CDR2 SMNVEV (reference sequence). Authors' data handling: Reference gene primer amplification yielded estimated nucleated cell counts. Only in-frame clones appear in the TCRdb table, and some are missing; sequencing was by immunoSEQ multiplex PCR. The DNA was the basis for D and trimming; V, J and clone size are from that table. The sample records 100,000 to 150,000 clones, over 60% being singletons. The data stem from a study of blood T cell repertoires in COVID-19. On the study more broadly: COVID-19 samples, acute and convalescent, were from the United States, Italy and Spain.

The sample comprised peripheral blood. The rearrangement joins TRBV27 to TRBJ1-3; D uncertain. The receptor was isolated from a woman in her sixties or seventies with acute or convalescent COVID-19. Here the CDR3 reads CASSLSPGNTIYF. CDR3 sequence (DNA): TGTGCCAGCAGTCTTTCCCCTGGAAACACCATATATTTT.